The sequence of this TCR beta chain was determined in a study of Graves' ophthalmopathy and Graves' hyperthyroidism. Germline assignment: CDR1 WNHNN and CDR2 SYGVQD (reference sequence). The CDR3 length is 15 residues. The ends were cut back, 6 bases at V and 3 bases at J, with 15 bases in the middle. Exclusion criteria comprised other autoimmune diseases, uncontrolled infections, pregnancy or lactation in patients. RNA transcripts served as template for amplifying TCR beta CDR3 sequences. After a first-round RT-PCR with HTBI primers, a second-round multiplex PCR was run. TCRdb fed the multiplex PCR reads into MiXCR, producing one record per CDR3 protein. The table records about 230,000 distinct CDR3 sequences, less than 55% of them present only once.

The source of this sequence is an adult man with Graves' ophthalmopathy. The sample comprised peripheral blood. The rearrangement uses TRBV10-1 and TRBJ1-5, with unresolved D. CDR3 bases: TGCGCCAGCAGGAAGGTATGGCACCCCAATCAGCCCCAGCATTTT. This sequence encodes CASRKVWHPNQPQHF.